This T cell receptor beta chain was sequenced in a study of response to subunit inactivated influenza vaccine. TCRdb reprocessed the RT-PCR reads with MiXCR, giving one entry per CDR3 protein. The repertoire has 500,000 to 600,000 distinct CDR3 sequences, about 11% of them found once; the top ten carry roughly 9.6%. This clonotype was observed a handful of times. These same data were also listed under a study on T cells expressing NK-cell markers. As that report states: TCR beta cDNA was generated via 5'RACE template switching incorporating UMIs. Specificity for HCMV among expanded NKG2C+ T cell clones was not established.

The source material was PBMCs from blood, sampled on the day of vaccination. The clonotype originates from a man in his forties or fifties who received an inactivated influenza vaccine.

CDR3 amino acids: CASSQDLRLEGEKLFF. The CDR3 DNA follows: TGTGCCAGCAGCCAAGATTTACGACTAGAGGGAGAAAAACTGTTTTTT. The rearrangement uses TRBV4-2 and TRBJ1-4; D gene unclear. The CDR3 runs to 16 residues. Trimming removed 0 bases from V and 8 bases from J, with 16 bases in between. Germline CDR1 and CDR2: LGHNA and YNFKEQ.